This record concerns one T cell receptor beta chain sequence. Its specificity is not known. The table came from immunoSEQ multiplex PCR; TCRdb's copy has only in-frame clones and leaves some out. The data hold 80,000 to 90,000 clones, with about 89% observed a single time. The data derive from a study of T cell responses to AZD1222 COVID-19 vaccine. Germline V gives CDR1 SGHAT, CDR2 FQNNGV. The CDR3 sequence is 14 residues long. V gave up 8 bases and J gave up 7 bases; unmatched junction bases: 8. Study observations and caveats: Among the donors, most were white British and more were female, and clonal diversity was possibly underestimated.

The chain is built from TRBV11-2 and TRBJ2-1; 10 nucleotides agree with TRBD2. The source was peripheral blood, collected 28 days after the second AZD1222 dose. This receptor was obtained from an adult who received the AZD1222 COVID-19 vaccine. The CDR3 sequence is CASRLAGAGNEQFF. The CDR3 DNA follows: TGTGCCAGCCGCCTAGCGGGGGCGGGGAATGAGCAGTTCTTC.